The TCR beta chain under discussion was sequenced for a study of blood T cells in healthy people across ages. Notes on the study in general: The donors' CMV status was not determined, possibly confounding changes in expanded clonotypes. When set beside aged donors, long-lived donors presented more naive CD4+ cells and higher diversity. Age brought a roughly linear fall in TCR beta diversity measured per million T cells.

Primers used in a second PCR of roughly 7 to 12 cycles were a sample-barcoded 5' primer and a J-beta primer mix. Researchers report that a template-switch adaptor with 12 random nucleotides tagged each cDNA molecule. MiXCR, run by TCRdb on the 5' RACE reads, gives a single entry per CDR3 protein. Of 1.8 million or so distinct CDR3 sequences listed, approximately 40% are singletons. With regard to this clonotype: Its antigen is still unknown.

The V gene's germline CDR1 is SGDLS and CDR2 YYNGEE. V lost 0 bases to trimming and J lost 6 bases, with 11 bases between them. This CDR3 is 14 amino acids long. The chain has TRBV9 and TRBJ2-3; no clear D gene. Source material: blood. This clonotype was obtained from a human donor in good health. CDR3 sequence (DNA): TGTGCCAGCAGCGTAGGGGCTTGGATGGATACGCAGTATTTT. Translation: CASSVGAWMDTQYF.